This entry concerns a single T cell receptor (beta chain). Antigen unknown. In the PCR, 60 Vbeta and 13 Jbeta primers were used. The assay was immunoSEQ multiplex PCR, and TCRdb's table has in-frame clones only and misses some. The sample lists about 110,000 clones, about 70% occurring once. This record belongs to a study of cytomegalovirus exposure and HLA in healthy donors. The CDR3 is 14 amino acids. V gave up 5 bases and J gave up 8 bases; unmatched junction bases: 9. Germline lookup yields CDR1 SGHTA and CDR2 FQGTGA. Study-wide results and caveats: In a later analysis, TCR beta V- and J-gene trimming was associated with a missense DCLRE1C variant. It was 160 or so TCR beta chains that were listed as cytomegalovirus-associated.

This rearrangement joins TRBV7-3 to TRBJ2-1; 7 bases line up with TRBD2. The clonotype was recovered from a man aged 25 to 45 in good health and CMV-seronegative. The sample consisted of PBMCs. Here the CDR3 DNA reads TGTGCCAGCAGCCCCGGACTAGAGTCGGATGAGCAGTTCTTC. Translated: CASSPGLESDEQFF.